These 14 T cell receptor beta chains were sequenced from one sample in a study of blood T cell repertoires in COVID-19. The assay was immunoSEQ multiplex PCR, and TCRdb's table has in-frame clones only and misses some. The sample shows 150,000 to 200,000 clones, 80% of them seen only once. Sequenced sample: PBMCs or T cells enriched from blood (not recorded which). These receptor sequences come from a woman in her fifties or sixties who had recovered from COVID-19.

This clone was picked up a small number of times. The chain couples TRBV7-9 to TRBJ1-1; D remains ambiguous. This CDR3 contains 13 residues. V gave up 9 bases and J gave up 3 bases, with 14 bases separating them. CDR1 SEHNR and CDR2 FQNEAQ come from the germline V gene (reference sequence). The CDR3: CASGGGAYTEAFF. The DNA of the CDR3 is TGTGCCAGTGGCGGTGGAGCGTACACTGAAGCTTTCTTT.

This clone was seen a few times. The chain has TRBV30 and TRBJ1-5, with D uncertain. The CDR3 runs 13 residues. Looked up from germline, CDR1 is GTSNPN and CDR2 is SVGIG (reference sequence). The V end lost 2 bases, the J end lost 0 bases, and 5 bases lay between the germline ends. Here the CDR3 reads CAWSMASNQPQHF. The CDR3 DNA is TGTGCCTGGAGTATGGCTAGCAATCAGCCCCAGCATTTT.

The chain recombines TRBV6-5 with TRBJ1-1, with D uncertain. Germline V lookup: CDR1 MNHEY, CDR2 SVGAGI. This CDR3 is 11 amino acids long. V was clipped by 2 bases and J by 8 bases, with 6 bases between them. This CDR3 reads CASSYAAEAFF. The CDR3 DNA reads as TGTGCCAGCAGTTACGCGGCAGAAGCTTTCTTT.

The genes are TRBV18 and TRBJ2-7; TRBD1 aligns across 12 bases. Germline CDR1 is KGHSH and CDR2 is LQKENI. The CDR3 runs to 16 residues. The junction had 8 bases not matched to a gene; V was cut back by 2 bases and J by 6 bases. CDR3 protein: CASSPGTGGSVGEQYF. Here the CDR3 DNA reads TGTGCCAGCTCACCAGGGACAGGGGGCAGCGTCGGCGAGCAGTACTTC.

This chain uses TRBV6-5 with TRBJ1-4; D remains ambiguous. V lost 8 bases and J 0 bases, leaving 10 bases between the germline ends. Germline V CDR1 and CDR2: MNHEY, SVGAGI. The CDR3 is made up of 14 amino acids. CDR3 coding DNA: TGTGCCAGCTCTCTTACAGCAACTAATGAAAAACTGTTTTTT. It translates to CASSLTATNEKLFF.

The V gene is TRBV5-1, the J gene TRBJ2-7; 9 nucleotides align to TRBD1. Trimming took 6 bases from V and 0 from J; bases not matched to a gene: 7. Germline V gene data show CDR1 as SGHRS and CDR2 as YFSETQ. The CDR3 has 15 amino acids. The CDR3 sequence is CASKPDRGASYEQYF. DNA of the CDR3: TGCGCCAGCAAACCCGACAGGGGGGCCTCCTACGAGCAGTACTTC.

The chain is built from TRBV28 and TRBJ2-3; 12 positions agree with TRBD2. The CDR3 sequence is 16 residues long. Germline V gene lookup returns CDR1 MDHEN and CDR2 SYDVKM. Germline trimming cut 6 bases from V and 5 bases from J; bases unmatched to any gene: 9. This CDR3 is CASSPATSGGVDTQYF. In DNA, the CDR3 is TGTGCCAGCAGCCCAGCGACTAGCGGGGGCGTAGATACGCAGTATTTT.

This clone was seen at least ten times. This chain connects TRBV7-9 to TRBJ1-2; D is ambiguous. The CDR3 totals 16 residues. Trimming took off 5 bases at V and 5 bases at J, with 21 bases between the two ends. Germline lookup yields CDR1 SEHNR and CDR2 FQNEAQ (reference sequence). The CDR3 sequence is CASSLTKAGFVYGYTF. Here the CDR3 DNA reads TGTGCCAGCAGCCTCACAAAGGCGGGTTTTGTTTATGGCTACACCTTC.

The chain has TRBV9 and TRBJ2-3; TRBD1 might be the D (6 bases). The V gene lost 1 base and the J gene lost 4 bases, with 10 bases spanning the gap. Germline CDR1 SGDLS, CDR2 YYNGEE. The CDR3 spans 14 residues. CDR3 amino acids: CASSVTGSADTQYF. The CDR3 region has the DNA TGTGCCAGCAGCGTAACAGGGAGCGCAGATACGCAGTATTTT.

The chain is built from TRBV4-1 and TRBJ2-7; possible D gene TRBD1, 6 bases. The V end lost 4 bases, the J end lost 3 bases, and 10 bases lay between the germline ends. The CDR3 loop spans 13 amino acids. Germline V gene data show CDR1 as MGHRA and CDR2 as YSYEKL. Here the CDR3 reads CASSRDKDYEQYF. The CDR3 DNA sequence: TGCGCCAGCAGCCGGGACAAGGACTACGAGCAGTACTTC.

This rearrangement joins TRBV18 to TRBJ2-1, with 7 bases identical to TRBD2. The junction had 8 bases not matched to a gene; V was cut back by 1 base and J by 5 bases. The germline gives CDR1 KGHSH, CDR2 LQKENI. The CDR3 sequence is 16 residues long. The DNA of the CDR3 is TGTGCCAGCTCACCACGGCCGGGAGGCTCTAACAATGAGCAGTTCTTC. This sequence encodes CASSPRPGGSNNEQFF.

The chain couples TRBV28 to TRBJ1-1; D ambiguous. The germline gives CDR1 MDHEN, CDR2 SYDVKM. CDR3 length: 13 amino acids. V dropped 3 bases and J dropped 3 bases, with 8 bases sitting between them. Here the CDR3 DNA reads TGTGCCAGCAGTTTGGGGAGCTACACTGAAGCTTTCTTT. Encoded protein: CASSLGSYTEAFF.

The chain carries TRBV4-2 and TRBJ2-1; 9 nucleotides line up with TRBD2. This CDR3 is 17 amino acids long. Looked up from germline, CDR1 is LGHNA and CDR2 is YNFKEQ. J lost 5 bases, V lost 1 base, and 9 bases had no gene match. The CDR3 is CASSQVGEAGGHNEQFF. CDR3 coding DNA: TGTGCCAGCAGCCAAGTAGGAGAGGCGGGGGGGCACAATGAGCAGTTCTTC.

This chain uses TRBV27 with TRBJ2-7; D possibly corresponds to TRBD1 (6 bases). CDR1 MNHEY and CDR2 SMNVEV come from the germline V gene (reference sequence). The CDR3 extends over 14 amino acids. The V gene lost 2 bases and the J gene lost 0 bases, with 8 bases spanning the gap. The DNA of the CDR3 is TGTGCCAGCAGTTTAGACAGGTACTCCTACGAGCAGTACTTC. It encodes CASSLDRYSYEQYF.